One and the same sample provided the 17 T cell receptor beta chains below, sequenced in a study of TIL therapy for anti-PD-1-resistant metastatic lung cancer. Indicated time point: pre-treatment sample, taken before nivolumab and TIL therapy. This was the immunoSEQ v3 assay. Sequencing used immunoSEQ multiplex PCR; TCRdb keeps in-frame clones, though not all of them. The repertoire holds approximately 40,000 clones, with over 70% as singletons. The sequencing here drew on blood, taken at baseline. All receptors derive from a person aged 25 to 79 with non-small cell lung cancer.

The chain combines TRBV9 with TRBJ2-3, with D perhaps TRBD2 (7 bases). CDR3 length: 12 amino acids. Germline CDR1 SGDLS, CDR2 YYNGEE. V was clipped by 0 bases and J by 9 bases, with 8 bases between them. This chain's CDR3 is CASSVAGGTQYF. The CDR3 nucleotides read TGTGCCAGCAGCGTAGCGGGGGGCACGCAGTATTTT.

The chain links TRBV25-1 to TRBJ2-5, with D possibly being TRBD2 (6 bases). Trimming took off 1 base at V and 2 bases at J, with 11 bases between the two ends. Germline loops: CDR1 MGHDK, CDR2 SYGVNS. This CDR3 contains 15 residues. CDR3 region: CASSELGDLQETQYF. Here the CDR3 DNA reads TGTGCCAGCAGTGAATTGGGGGACTTACAAGAGACCCAGTACTTC.

This sequence joins TRBV28 and TRBJ1-1; D gene ambiguous. Germline V gene lookup returns CDR1 MDHEN and CDR2 SYDVKM. The CDR3 sequence is 16 residues long. Trimming removed 5 bases from V and 1 base from J, with 17 bases in between. CDR3 DNA: TGTGCCAGCAGTCCCCTTTTAAGGACCGGGAACACTGAAGCTTTCTTT. Its translation: CASSPLLRTGNTEAFF. The full variable domain, its missing parts supplied by reference TRBV28 and TRBJ1-1, is DVKVTQSSRYLVKRTGEKVFLECVQDMDHENMFWYRQDPGLGLRLIYFSYDVKMKEKGDIPEGYSVSREKKERFSLILESASTNQTSMYLCASSPLLRTGNTEAFFGQGTRLTVV.

The chain recombines TRBV28 with TRBJ2-7, with a weak D call TRBD1 (7 bases). CDR1 is MDHEN, CDR2 SYDVKM, per germline. This CDR3 has 16 amino acids. V shed 5 bases and J shed 1 base, with 18 bases lying between them. CDR3 DNA sequence: TGTGCCAGCAGTACTCCAGGGGGGCCACCATCCTACGAGCAGTACTTC. Translating it yields CASSTPGGPPSYEQYF.

The chain couples TRBV7-7 to TRBJ2-1, with 8 bases fitting TRBD2. V shed 5 bases, J shed 3 bases, and the junction held 6 bases outside the gene matches. From germline, CDR1 is SSHAT and CDR2 FNYEAQ (reference sequence). The CDR3 spans 15 residues. This CDR3 is CASSPRLANYNEQFF. CDR3 nucleotides: TGTGCCAGCAGCCCAAGACTAGCGAACTACAATGAGCAGTTCTTC.

V is TRBV30 and J is TRBJ2-2; D not certain. Germline V gene lookup returns CDR1 GTSNPN and CDR2 SVGIG (reference sequence). Trimming took off 1 base at V and 4 bases at J, with 7 bases between the two ends. The CDR3 is 13 residues long. This chain's CDR3 is CAWSGHGTGELFF. CDR3 bases: TGTGCCTGGAGTGGACACGGCACCGGGGAGCTGTTTTTT.

The chain recombines TRBV2 with TRBJ2-7; D perhaps matches TRBD1 (5 bases). CDR1 and CDR2 (germline): SNHLY, FYNNEI. V lost 5 bases to trimming and J lost 3 bases, with 17 bases between them. This CDR3 region has 15 residues. The CDR3 DNA follows: TGTGCCAGCAGTTCTGGGCAGGGTGGCCTCTACGAGCAGTACTTC. Translating it yields CASSSGQGGLYEQYF.

The chain has TRBV2 and TRBJ1-2; 7 bases align to TRBD1. Germline V gene data show CDR1 as SNHLY and CDR2 as FYNNEI. Trimming cost V 2 bases and J 7 bases; bases outside gene matches: 19. The CDR3 runs to 18 residues. The chain's CDR3 is CASSETYSSTGVRGGYTF. The CDR3 DNA reads as TGTGCCAGCAGTGAAACGTATTCTTCTACAGGGGTTCGAGGTGGCTACACCTTC.

This rearrangement joins TRBV6-5 to TRBJ1-2; D possibly corresponds to TRBD1 (6 bases). The germline gives CDR1 MNHEY, CDR2 SVGAGI. Trimming stripped 0 bases from V and 2 bases from J, with 7 bases between. This CDR3 contains 14 residues. As DNA, the CDR3 is TGTGCCAGCAGTTACTCTACAGGGAACTATGGCTACACCTTC. Translating gives CASSYSTGNYGYTF.

The J gene is TRBJ2-7, the V gene TRBV2; 7 bases fit TRBD1. In germline, CDR1 is SNHLY, CDR2 FYNNEI. V lost 3 bases to trimming and J lost 0 bases; unmatched junction nucleotides: 8. The CDR3 is 16 amino acids. As DNA, the CDR3 is TGTGCCAGCAGTGACCCCCTCCGGGACAGCTCCTACGAGCAGTACTTC. It specifies CASSDPLRDSSYEQYF.

The table lists this clone with a count of one. This chain joins TRBV5-4 and TRBJ2-7; D not resolved. The CDR3 spans 12 residues. Trimming shortened V by 3 bases and J by 3 bases, and 7 bases separated the two germline ends. Germline CDR1 and CDR2: SGHNT and YYREEE (reference sequence). CDR3 loop: CASSSPGYEQYF. CDR3 DNA sequence: TGTGCCAGCAGCTCCCCCGGCTACGAGCAGTACTTC.

The rearrangement uses TRBV29-1 and TRBJ1-2, with TRBD1 identical over 11 bases. The V and J ends lost 6 bases and 7 bases, in that order; junction bases with no gene match: 10. This CDR3 is built from 14 residues. Germline V gene data show CDR1 as SQVTM and CDR2 as ANQGSEA. The CDR3 sequence is CSVIIGQGAVGYTF. For the CDR3, the DNA is TGCAGCGTGATAATTGGACAGGGGGCGGTTGGCTACACCTTC.

V is TRBV5-6 and J is TRBJ1-3, with D unclear. With 0 bases removed from V and 0 bases from J, the gap between germline ends came to 10 bases. In germline, CDR1 is SGHDT, CDR2 YYEEEE. The CDR3 consists of 16 residues. The CDR3 sequence is CASSLVAPSSGNTIYF. The CDR3 DNA sequence: TGTGCCAGCAGCTTGGTGGCACCCAGCTCTGGAAACACCATATATTTT.

This clone was counted between two and nine times. The chain combines TRBV7-8 with TRBJ1-2; 7 nucleotides align to TRBD1. This CDR3 has 14 residues. Germline V gene lookup returns CDR1 SGHVS and CDR2 FQNEAQ. With V trimmed by 2 bases and J by 5 bases, 5 bases remained unmatched. CDR3 in DNA: TGTGCCAGCAGCTTAAGACAGGGTGGATATGGCTACACCTTC. Translating it yields CASSLRQGGYGYTF.

The chain links TRBV6-5 to TRBJ1-2, with 10 bases identical to TRBD1. The junction had 10 bases not matched to a gene; V was cut back by 5 bases and J by 7 bases. The CDR3 runs to 15 residues. In germline, CDR1 is MNHEY, CDR2 SVGAGI. The CDR3 sequence is CASSGQGEGTVGYTF. Written as DNA, the CDR3 is TGTGCCAGCAGTGGACAGGGGGAAGGGACAGTTGGCTACACCTTC.

A few counts support this clone. The rearrangement uses TRBV27 and TRBJ1-1, with D possibly being TRBD1 (5 bases). V lost 5 bases, J lost 2 bases, and 15 bases lay in between. The CDR3 has 15 amino acids. The germline gives CDR1 MNHEY, CDR2 SMNVEV (reference sequence). This CDR3 is CASSTRRTSNTEAFF. As DNA, the CDR3 is TGTGCCAGCAGTACACGACGGACATCAAACACTGAAGCTTTCTTT.

This sequence joins TRBV6-5 and TRBJ1-5; 7 bases map to TRBD1. Looked up from germline, CDR1 is MNHEY and CDR2 is SVGAGI. J was trimmed by 6 bases and V by 6 bases; bases with no gene match: 8. The CDR3 contains 14 residues. CDR3 coding DNA: TGTGCCAGCAGCCCAGGGGGAACGAGTCAGCCCCAGCATTTT. It translates to CASSPGGTSQPQHF.